These 14 T cell receptor beta chains were all obtained from the same sample, sequenced in a study of blood T cells in healthy people across ages. For the second PCR, which ran for about 6 to 11 cycles, a sample-barcoded 5' primer and a J-beta primer mix were used. TCRdb processed the 5' RACE reads anew with MiXCR; each CDR3 protein has one entry. The table shows roughly 800,000 distinct CDR3 sequences, with nearly 60% occurring only once. The source material was blood. These receptors were taken from a man aged 25-45 years in good health.

The chain couples TRBV20-1 to TRBJ2-5; no clear D gene. Germline CDR1 DFQATT, CDR2 SNEGSKA (reference sequence). Trimming took off 4 bases at V and 5 bases at J, with 14 bases between the two ends. This CDR3 comprises 13 residues. The CDR3 DNA reads as TGCAGTGCTAAGTCTAGGGCTAGGGAGACCCAGTACTTC. Translation gives CSAKSRARETQYF.

CDR3 loop: CASSVRDSLTEAFF. CDR3 nucleotides: TGTGCCAGCAGCGTCAGGGACAGCCTCACTGAAGCTTTCTTT. V is TRBV9 and J is TRBJ1-1, with 7 bases identical to TRBD1. Germline V gene lookup returns CDR1 SGDLS and CDR2 YYNGEE. The CDR3 covers 14 residues. V dropped 2 bases and J dropped 4; count of bases not matched to a gene: 5.

This clonotype was recorded many times. This chain links TRBV29-1 with TRBJ2-1; D gene unclear. Germline V gene lookup returns CDR1 SQVTM and CDR2 ANQGSEA. Trimming took 2 bases from V and 0 from J, leaving 8 bases between them. This CDR3 region has 14 residues. CDR3 in DNA: TGCAGCGTTGAAACCGGGCCCTCCTACAATGAGCAGTTCTTC. It is translated as CSVETGPSYNEQFF.

The chain joins TRBV5-8 to TRBJ2-5; D not certain. The V gene lost 4 bases and the J gene lost 0 bases, with 10 bases spanning the gap. The CDR3 runs 14 residues. Per germline, CDR1 SGHTS and CDR2 YDEGEE. CDR3 sequence: CASSLKGNQETQYF. CDR3 DNA: TGTGCCAGCAGCCTGAAGGGCAACCAAGAGACCCAGTACTTC. Full variable domain (outside the CDR3, taken from reference TRBV5-8 and TRBJ2-5): EAGVTQSPTHLIKTRGQQATLRCSPISGHTSVYWYQQALGLGLQFLLWYDEGEERNRGNFPPRFSGRQFPNYSSELNVNALELEDSALYLCASSLKGNQETQYFGPGTRLLVL.

This clonotype was counted a few times. The CDR3 is CASSVGTRGYNEQFF. The CDR3, as DNA: TGTGCCAGCAGCGTGGGGACTAGGGGCTACAATGAGCAGTTCTTC. The rearrangement links TRBV9 to TRBJ2-1; 8 bases are shared with TRBD2. The V and J ends lost 2 bases and 3 bases, in that order; junction bases with no gene match: 4. Looked up from germline, CDR1 is SGDLS and CDR2 is YYNGEE. The CDR3 is 15 residues long. Looking up the rest from reference TRBV9 and TRBJ2-1 gives the full variable domain: DSGVTQTPKHLITATGQRVTLRCSPRSGDLSVYWYQQSLDQGLQFLIQYYNGEERAKGNILERFSAQQFPDLHSELNLSSLELGDSALYFCASSVGTRGYNEQFFGPGTRLTVL.

In this sample, this clonotype turned up a few times. V is TRBV7-2 and J is TRBJ2-7; D might be TRBD1 or TRBD2, each matching 6 bases. The V and J ends lost 1 base and 3 bases respectively, with 13 bases between them. The CDR3 spans 15 residues. The germline CDR1 and CDR2 sequences are SGHTA and FQGNSA. The CDR3 sequence is CASSLGGAPDYEQYF. For the CDR3, the DNA is TGTGCCAGCAGCTTAGGGGGGGCACCCGACTACGAGCAGTACTTC.

V and J are TRBV4-3 and TRBJ2-6; tentative D call: TRBD1 (5 bases). Germline-derived CDR1 and CDR2 are LGHNA and YSLEER. The length of the CDR3 is 16 residues. Deletions cut 0 bases from V and 4 bases from J, with 10 bases between. This CDR3 reads CASSQDRGRGANVLTF. CDR3 nucleotide sequence: TGCGCCAGCAGCCAAGATAGGGGTAGGGGGGCCAACGTCCTGACTTTC.

This clonotype occurred a few times. V gene TRBV5-6 combines with J gene TRBJ1-4, with no clear D. Germline values: CDR1 SGHDT, CDR2 YYEEEE. With 0 bases removed from V and 8 bases from J, the gap between germline ends came to 5 bases. This CDR3 contains 12 residues. CDR3 DNA sequence: TGTGCCAGCAGCTTGGTAACGGAAAAACTGTTTTTT. This sequence encodes CASSLVTEKLFF.

The chain recombines TRBV5-1 with TRBJ2-3; D gene ambiguous. Trimming removed 0 bases from V and 2 bases from J, with 10 bases in between. Germline CDR1 is SGHRS and CDR2 is YFSETQ. The CDR3 totals 15 residues. The CDR3 sequence is CASSLESSDTDTQYF. CDR3 DNA sequence: TGCGCCAGCAGCTTGGAGAGCTCTGACACAGATACGCAGTATTTT.

This chain joins TRBV7-9 and TRBJ1-1, with 7 positions matching TRBD1. Germline loops: CDR1 SEHNR, CDR2 FQNEAQ (reference sequence). This CDR3 is 14 amino acids long. Trimming cost V 5 bases and J 6 bases; bases outside gene matches: 9. CDR3 nucleotide sequence: TGTGCCAGCAGCCGCCGACAGGGTGAGGCTGAAGCTTTCTTT. Amino acid sequence: CASSRRQGEAEAFF.

This rearrangement joins TRBV18 to TRBJ2-7; D call uncertain. Gene TRBJ2-5 matches the end of the DNA better, so the J call may be wrong. There are 14 residues in the CDR3. Germline-derived CDR1 and CDR2 are KGHSH and LQKENI. CDR3 nucleotides: TGTGCCAGCTCACCCGGACCGCTAGTTGAGACCCAGTACTTC. As protein: CASSPGPLVETQYF.

This clonotype was counted a single time. V is TRBV20-1 and J is TRBJ2-7, with D maybe TRBD1 (6 bases). V lost 6 bases and J 3 bases, leaving 15 bases between the germline ends. Germline V gene lookup returns CDR1 DFQATT and CDR2 SNEGSKA (reference sequence). There are 13 residues in the CDR3. CDR3: CSAKPTGNYEQYF. DNA of the CDR3: TGCAGTGCCAAACCAACAGGGAACTACGAGCAGTACTTC.

In this sample, this clonotype turned up a few times. The gene calls are TRBV29-1 and TRBJ2-5; 7 nucleotides agree with TRBD2. The germline gives CDR1 SQVTM, CDR2 ANQGSEA. J gave up 4 bases and V 4 bases, and 6 bases lay outside the gene matches. This CDR3 has 13 residues. CDR3 DNA: TGCAGCGTTGGTCGGACTAGGGGAGAGACCCAGTACTTC. Its translation is CSVGRTRGETQYF.

The chain is built from TRBV4-3 and TRBJ2-7; D is possibly TRBD2 (5 bases). The CDR3 consists of 15 residues. The ends were cut back, 3 bases at V and 0 bases at J, with 12 bases in the middle. Per germline, CDR1 LGHNA and CDR2 YSLEER. CDR3 residues: CASSHQTGSSYEQYF. The CDR3 coding sequence is TGCGCCAGCAGCCACCAGACGGGAAGCTCCTACGAGCAGTACTTC.